The rows below give T cell receptor beta chains drawn from one sample of a study of T cell repertoires in cytomegalovirus infection. TCRdb fed the reads into MiXCR, producing one record per CDR3 protein. The table lists about 460,000 distinct CDR3 sequences, around 11% of them singletons. The sample taken for sequencing was PBMCs. Every receptor here comes from a human donor in good health (CMV status not recorded). Some clones in this sample may be carry-over from other donors' samples. Each CDR3 is given with its conserved first and last residue. D genes are given only for firm matches. Size is omitted from some rows. Given values are once, few, many or a class for expanded clones.

>TRBV11-2|TRBD1|few|TRBJ2-2
CASRKIGTANTGELFF
TGTGCCAGCAGAAAAATCGGGACAGCAAACACCGGGGAGCTGTTTTTT
>TRBV12-3/TRBV12-4|.|many|TRBJ2-3
CASSTRGSADTQYF
TGTGCCAGCAGTACTAGGGGTTCGGCAGATACGCAGTATTTT
>TRBV19|.|.|TRBJ1-2
CASSKPFELRYGYTF
TGTGCCAGTAGTAAACCTTTTGAACTAAGATATGGCTACACCTTC
>TRBV27|.|.|TRBJ1-3
CASSLSRVGNTIYF
TGTGCCAGCAGTTTATCCAGGGTTGGAAACACCATATATTTT
>TRBV7-2|TRBD1|many|TRBJ1-2
CASSLAARGSGGYTF
TGTGCCAGCAGCTTAGCCGCCAGGGGGTCCGGTGGCTACACCTTC
>TRBV7-8|.|many|TRBJ1-1
CASSLFNKMNTEAFF
TGTGCCAGCAGCTTATTCAACAAAATGAACACTGAAGCTTTCTTT
>TRBV7-9|.|many|TRBJ2-5
CASGLQETQYF
TGTGCCAGCGGACTACAAGAGACCCAGTACTTC
>TRBV18|.|.|TRBJ2-2
CASSPSTGNTGELFF
TGTGCCAGCTCACCATCGACAGGGAACACCGGGGAGCTGTTTTTT
>TRBV20-1|.|.|TRBJ1-2
CSARKFSGGDSGYTF
TGCAGTGCTAGAAAATTTTCGGGAGGGGACTCTGGCTACACCTTC
>TRBV12-3/TRBV12-4|TRBD1|many|TRBJ1-2
CASTADRDPGYTF
TGTGCCAGCACCGCGGACAGGGATCCTGGCTACACCTTC
>TRBV20-1|.|many|TRBJ2-1
CSAGSGGGLEQFF
TGCAGTGCAGGCTCGGGGGGCGGGCTTGAGCAGTTCTTC
>TRBV7-9|TRBD2|many|TRBJ2-1
CASSTSGGAQFF
TGTGCCAGCAGCACTAGCGGGGGGGCCCAGTTCTTC
>TRBV30|TRBD1|many|TRBJ1-1
CAWSDTGGTEAFF
TGTGCCTGGAGTGATACAGGGGGCACTGAAGCTTTCTTT
>TRBV14|.|many|TRBJ1-2
CASSIWRGGYTF
TGTGCCAGCAGCATCTGGAGAGGAGGCTACACCTTC
>TRBV6-1|.|many|TRBJ2-2
CASSEAVHGELFF
TGTGCCAGCAGTGAAGCGGTCCACGGGGAGCTGTTTTTT
>TRBV7-3|TRBD1|many|TRBJ2-1
CASSQIGGGRDRGLYNEQFF
TGTGCCAGCAGCCAAATAGGGGGGGGCCGGGACAGGGGGCTATACAATGAGCAGTTCTTC
>TRBV29-1|TRBD1|.|TRBJ2-7
CSGKDRGPYEQYF
TGCAGCGGGAAGGACAGGGGGCCCTACGAGCAGTACTTC
>TRBV7-9|TRBD1|many|TRBJ1-2
CASSLGQQTGEGYTF
TGTGCCAGCAGCTTGGGACAGCAAACAGGGGAAGGCTACACCTTC
>TRBV28|.|few|TRBJ2-5
CASSLRDTQETQYF
TGTGCCAGCAGTTTACGGGACACTCAAGAGACCCAGTACTTC
>TRBV10-3|.|few|TRBJ2-3
CAISETGVGDTQYF
TGTGCCATCAGTGAGACTGGTGTAGGAGATACGCAGTATTTT
>TRBV29-1|.|.|TRBJ2-3
CSVHLTDTQYF
TGCAGCGTTCATCTCACAGATACGCAGTATTTT
>TRBV19|TRBD1|.|TRBJ1-1
CASSTLRGTEAFF
TGTGCCAGTAGTACTCTCAGGGGGACTGAAGCTTTCTTT
>TRBV7-8|.|many|TRBJ2-3
CASSLDFGDTQYF
TGTGCCAGCAGCTTGGATTTTGGGGATACGCAGTATTTT
>TRBV20-1|.|few|TRBJ2-2
CSARSGHFTGELFF
TGCAGTGCCAGATCGGGACACTTCACCGGGGAGCTGTTTTTT
>TRBV9|.|many|TRBJ2-7
CASSVASSGDGEQYF
TGTGCCAGCAGCGTAGCAAGCAGTGGTGATGGCGAGCAGTACTTC
>TRBV7-2|TRBD1|many|TRBJ2-5
CASSFHRGREETQYF
TGTGCCAGCAGCTTCCACAGGGGGCGAGAAGAGACCCAGTACTTC
>TRBV2|.|few|TRBJ2-5
CATLLDRGGETQYF
TGTGCCACCCTACTCGACAGGGGAGGGGAGACCCAGTACTTC
>TRBV20-1|TRBD1|few|TRBJ2-3
CSAHWTGGGERQGFGSADTQYF
TGCAGTGCTCACTGGACAGGGGGCGGTGAACGCCAGGGGTTCGGGAGCGCAGATACGCAGTATTTT
>TRBV20-1|TRBD2|.|TRBJ2-3
CSAPDWGGRDTQYF
TGCAGTGCGCCTGACTGGGGGGGGAGGGATACGCAGTATTTT
>TRBV7-9|.|.|TRBJ1-2
CASSLGRRGRGGYTF
TGTGCCAGCAGCTTGGGGAGGAGGGGAAGAGGCGGCTACACCTTC
>TRBV4-1|.|few|TRBJ1-2
CASSQEGGLWADYGYTF
TGCGCCAGCAGCCAAGAAGGGGGGCTTTGGGCCGACTATGGCTACACCTTC
>TRBV7-9|.|many|TRBJ2-7
CASSPVSAYEQYF
TGTGCCAGCAGTCCGGTTAGCGCCTACGAGCAGTACTTC
>TRBV7-9|.|many|TRBJ2-5
CASSLVLSSVETQYF
TGTGCCAGCAGCTTAGTGTTATCGTCCGTCGAGACCCAGTACTTC
>TRBV6-1|.|few|TRBJ1-6
CASRIGLQRTPLHF
TGTGCCAGCAGAATCGGACTACAAAGGACACCCCTCCACTTT
>TRBV12-5|TRBD1|.|TRBJ2-1
CASQGGRNSYNEQFF
TGTGCTAGTCAAGGGGGCAGGAACTCCTACAATGAGCAGTTCTTC
>TRBV3-1|TRBD1|few|TRBJ2-1
CASRELGQGHNEQFF
TGTGCCAGCAGGGAGTTGGGACAGGGCCACAATGAGCAGTTCTTC
>TRBV5-1|.|.|TRBJ2-7
CASSRRAAGNEQYF
TGCGCCAGCAGCCGGAGAGCCGCCGGGAACGAGCAGTACTTC
>TRBV6-5|.|.|TRBJ2-7
CASSRGANNEQYF
TGTGCCAGCAGTAGGGGGGCCAACAACGAGCAGTACTTC
>TRBV7-2|TRBD1|many|TRBJ1-1
CASSSSGGYTEAFF
TGTGCCAGCAGCTCGTCAGGGGGGTACACTGAAGCTTTCTTT
>TRBV3-1|.|many|TRBJ2-7
CASSLRGSGNYEQYF
TGTGCCAGCAGCCTTCGGGGTAGCGGAAACTACGAGCAGTACTTC
>TRBV3-1|.|.|TRBJ1-6
CASSQEGAGLLHF
TGTGCCAGCAGCCAAGAAGGAGCGGGACTGCTACACTTT
>TRBV20-1|TRBD1|.|TRBJ1-2
CSALKGQAPYGYTF
TGCAGTGCTCTTAAAGGACAGGCGCCATATGGCTACACCTTC
>TRBV28|TRBD2|many|TRBJ2-7
CASKKRTSGRSYEQYF
TGTGCCAGCAAAAAGCGGACTAGCGGGAGGTCCTACGAGCAGTACTTC
>TRBV6-1|.|many|TRBJ2-7
CASSEVESGGYEQYF
TGTGCCAGCAGTGAAGTAGAAAGCGGTGGCTACGAGCAGTACTTC
>TRBV11-2|.|many|TRBJ1-2
CASSPLVRGALGYTF
TGTGCCAGCAGCCCGCTTGTCCGGGGGGCATTAGGCTACACCTTC
>TRBV20-1|TRBD1|.|TRBJ2-7
CSARDTADRGPYEQYF
TGCAGTGCTAGAGATACTGCGGACAGGGGGCCCTACGAGCAGTACTTC
>TRBV6-6|TRBD2|.|TRBJ2-7
CASSGDRAGGSYEQYF
TGTGCCAGCTCAGGTGATCGAGCGGGAGGGTCCTACGAGCAGTACTTC
>TRBV11-2|.|many|TRBJ1-4
CASSLTETGSKLFF
TGTGCCAGCAGCTTGACGGAGACAGGCTCTAAACTGTTTTTT
>TRBV5-4|.|many|TRBJ2-2
CASSKDSNTGELFF
TGTGCCAGCAGTAAGGACAGTAACACCGGGGAGCTGTTTTTT
>TRBV6-5|TRBD1|.|TRBJ2-7
CASSYSGQTLLQEQYF
TGTGCCAGCAGTTACTCGGGACAGACTCTTCTTCAAGAGCAGTACTTC
>TRBV25-1|.|.|TRBJ2-2
CASSEGSRVNTGELFF
TGTGCCAGCAGTGAAGGGAGCCGGGTCAACACCGGGGAGCTGTTTTTT
>TRBV18|TRBD1|.|TRBJ2-7
CASSPDREDDEQYF
TGTGCCAGCTCACCGGACAGGGAGGACGACGAGCAGTACTTC
>TRBV28|.|few|TRBJ2-5
CASSFGPIAETQYF
TGTGCCAGCAGTTTCGGTCCCATAGCTGAGACCCAGTACTTC
>TRBV20-1|TRBD2|.|TRBJ2-1
CSARWRLAGGPYNEQFF
TGCAGTGCTAGATGGAGACTAGCGGGGGGTCCCTACAATGAGCAGTTCTTC
>TRBV3-1|.|.|TRBJ1-1
CASSLQPGEAFF
TGTGCCAGCAGCCTCCAGCCGGGGGAAGCTTTCTTT